Listed below are T cell receptor beta chains from one sample, sequenced in a study of vaccination and CD4 T cells after COVID-19. For these receptors, no antigen is known. Via MiXCR, TCRdb re-called the PCR reads, giving one row per CDR3 protein. The sample yields about 20,000 distinct CDR3 sequences, 35% to 40% seen once. The sample was CD4+ T cells from blood, cultured in vitro, taken about 7 months after SARS-CoV-2 vaccination. The receptors stem from a human donor who had recovered from COVID-19. Each CDR3 is given with its conserved first and last residue. A D gene is named only where the DNA matches it firmly. Clone sizes are given selectively: once, few, many, or a class where the clone is expanded.

CDR3 DNA: TGTGCCAGTAGTACTGGGACAGGGGTAAGCAATCAGCCCCAGCATTTT; CDR3 protein: CASSTGTGVSNQPQHF; V gene: TRBV19; D gene: TRBD1; J gene: TRBJ1-5; CDR3 length: 16; clone size: NA
CDR3 DNA: TGCAGTGCTAGAACTCGCGGGGGAGAGACCCAGTACTTC; CDR3 protein: CSARTRGGETQYF; V gene: TRBV20-1; D gene: TRBD2; J gene: TRBJ2-5; CDR3 length: 13; clone size: NA
CDR3 DNA: TGTGCCACCAGCAGACCCTTGGGACAGGGGGCTGGGGAGACCCAGTACTTC; CDR3 protein: CATSRPLGQGAGETQYF; V gene: TRBV15; D gene: TRBD1; J gene: TRBJ2-5; CDR3 length: 17; clone size: few
CDR3 DNA: TGTGCCAGCAGCGTAACACGGAACACTGAAGCTTTCTTT; CDR3 protein: CASSVTRNTEAFF; V gene: TRBV6-1; D gene: NA; J gene: TRBJ1-1; CDR3 length: 13; clone size: medium-sized
CDR3 DNA: TGTGCCAGCAGCCTATCTACTAGCGGGGGGGCCTACGAGCAGTACTTC; CDR3 protein: CASSLSTSGGAYEQYF; V gene: TRBV7-6; D gene: TRBD2; J gene: TRBJ2-7; CDR3 length: 16; clone size: NA
CDR3 DNA: TGTGCCACCAGCTATTCCGGGAACTATGGCTACACCTTC; CDR3 protein: CATSYSGNYGYTF; V gene: TRBV15; D gene: NA; J gene: TRBJ1-2; CDR3 length: 13; clone size: few
CDR3 DNA: TGTGCCAGCAGCTTAGCGTTTGCAGGGGGACAATGGGGTGGCTACACCTTC; CDR3 protein: CASSLAFAGGQWGGYTF; V gene: TRBV7-2; D gene: TRBD1; J gene: TRBJ1-2; CDR3 length: 17; clone size: NA
CDR3 DNA: TGCAGTGCGGGGCTGGGGGTGGCCTACGAGCAGTACTTC; CDR3 protein: CSAGLGVAYEQYF; V gene: TRBV20-1; D gene: NA; J gene: TRBJ2-7; CDR3 length: 13; clone size: NA
CDR3 DNA: TGTGCCAGCAGGACTAGCGGGAGCTCCTACAATGAGCAGTTCTTC; CDR3 protein: CASRTSGSSYNEQFF; V gene: TRBV27; D gene: TRBD2; J gene: TRBJ2-1; CDR3 length: 15; clone size: few
CDR3 DNA: TGTGCCAGCAGCTTAGACCAGGACGAGCAGTACTTC; CDR3 protein: CASSLDQDEQYF; V gene: TRBV7-9; D gene: NA; J gene: TRBJ2-7; CDR3 length: 12; clone size: NA
CDR3 DNA: TGTGCCAGCAGCTTGGCCGGTCTAGGAGAGACCCAGTACTTC; CDR3 protein: CASSLAGLGETQYF; V gene: TRBV5-4; D gene: NA; J gene: TRBJ2-5; CDR3 length: 14; clone size: few
CDR3 DNA: TGTGCCAGCAAAGGGACAGCAGACAATGAGCAGTTCTTC; CDR3 protein: CASKGTADNEQFF; V gene: TRBV6-6; D gene: TRBD1; J gene: TRBJ2-1; CDR3 length: 13; clone size: NA
CDR3 DNA: TGTGCCAGCAGCCCCTACAATCAGCCCCAGCATTTT; CDR3 protein: CASSPYNQPQHF; V gene: TRBV7-2; D gene: NA; J gene: TRBJ1-5; CDR3 length: 12; clone size: few
CDR3 DNA: TGTGCCACCATGACTAGCGGGAGTTCTGAGCAGTTCTTC; CDR3 protein: CATMTSGSSEQFF; V gene: TRBV24-1; D gene: TRBD2; J gene: TRBJ2-1; CDR3 length: 13; clone size: few
CDR3 DNA: TGTGCCAGTAGTATTCAGGGTGGCAATCAGCCCCAGCATTTT; CDR3 protein: CASSIQGGNQPQHF; V gene: TRBV19; D gene: NA; J gene: TRBJ1-5; CDR3 length: 14; clone size: NA
CDR3 DNA: TGTGCCAGCAGCATTACAGGAACGATAGGAGCTTTCTTT; CDR3 protein: CASSITGTIGAFF; V gene: TRBV5-4; D gene: NA; J gene: TRBJ1-1; CDR3 length: 13; clone size: few
CDR3 DNA: TGCGCCAGCAGCCAAGAGGGCGCAGGTCACTTGGGGCCCCAGCATTTT; CDR3 protein: CASSQEGAGHLGPQHF; V gene: TRBV4-1; D gene: NA; J gene: TRBJ1-5; CDR3 length: 16; clone size: few
CDR3 DNA: TGCAGTCCCGGTTTGGGGTCCGGGGAGCTGTTTTTT; CDR3 protein: CSPGLGSGELFF; V gene: TRBV20-1; D gene: NA; J gene: TRBJ2-2; CDR3 length: 12; clone size: NA
CDR3 DNA: TGTGCCAGCAGTTACTCGGGTCTGTTCAATCAGCCCCAGCATTTT; CDR3 protein: CASSYSGLFNQPQHF; V gene: TRBV6-5; D gene: NA; J gene: TRBJ1-5; CDR3 length: 15; clone size: NA
CDR3 DNA: TGTGCCACCAGTGAAGTCCGTCGGGGGGACACCGGGGAGCTGTTTTTT; CDR3 protein: CATSEVRRGDTGELFF; V gene: TRBV24-1; D gene: TRBD2; J gene: TRBJ2-2; CDR3 length: 16; clone size: few
CDR3 DNA: TGCAGTGCTAGGTTTACAGGGGTGGACACGCAGTATTTT; CDR3 protein: CSARFTGVDTQYF; V gene: TRBV20-1; D gene: TRBD1; J gene: TRBJ2-3; CDR3 length: 13; clone size: few
CDR3 DNA: TGTGCCAGTAGTGCCTCACTAGCGGGGGACACAGATACGCAGTATTTT; CDR3 protein: CASSASLAGDTDTQYF; V gene: TRBV19; D gene: TRBD2; J gene: TRBJ2-3; CDR3 length: 16; clone size: few
CDR3 DNA: TGCGCCAGCAGCCAAGTTCCAGAGGGTGAGCAGTTCTTC; CDR3 protein: CASSQVPEGEQFF; V gene: TRBV4-1; D gene: NA; J gene: TRBJ2-1; CDR3 length: 13; clone size: once
CDR3 DNA: TGCAGTGCTAATGCTGGGAGGGGGAATGAGCAGTTCTTC; CDR3 protein: CSANAGRGNEQFF; V gene: TRBV20-1; D gene: NA; J gene: TRBJ2-1; CDR3 length: 13; clone size: NA
CDR3 DNA: TGTGCCAGCAGCCAAGAGGACAGGGATTACGAGCAGTACTTC; CDR3 protein: CASSQEDRDYEQYF; V gene: TRBV7-4; D gene: TRBD1; J gene: TRBJ2-7; CDR3 length: 14; clone size: NA
CDR3 DNA: TGTGCCAGCAGCCCCCGGGGACAGGAGAACACTGAAGCTTTCTTT; CDR3 protein: CASSPRGQENTEAFF; V gene: TRBV2; D gene: TRBD1; J gene: TRBJ1-1; CDR3 length: 15; clone size: once
CDR3 DNA: TGTGCCAGCAGTTACTCCGCCCGGAGCTCCTACAGTGAGCAGTTCTTC; CDR3 protein: CASSYSARSSYSEQFF; V gene: TRBV6-2/TRBV6-3; D gene: NA; J gene: TRBJ2-1; CDR3 length: 16; clone size: NA
CDR3 DNA: TGTGCCAGCAGGGTTGGCGGGGGGGGAAATGAGCAGTTCTTC; CDR3 protein: CASRVGGGGNEQFF; V gene: TRBV5-4; D gene: TRBD2; J gene: TRBJ2-1; CDR3 length: 14; clone size: NA
CDR3 DNA: TGTGCCAGCAGCTTAGTTGGGGCCGGCTATAATTCACCCCTCCACTTT; CDR3 protein: CASSLVGAGYNSPLHF; V gene: TRBV7-9; D gene: NA; J gene: TRBJ1-6; CDR3 length: 16; clone size: NA
CDR3 DNA: TGTGCCAGCAGTGGCGGGACGAACATTCAGTACTTC; CDR3 protein: CASSGGTNIQYF; V gene: TRBV27; D gene: NA; J gene: TRBJ2-4; CDR3 length: 12; clone size: once
CDR3 DNA: TGCAGTGCTAGAGACGACCTGTCGGGGTCAGATACGCAGTATTTT; CDR3 protein: CSARDDLSGSDTQYF; V gene: TRBV20-1; D gene: NA; J gene: TRBJ2-3; CDR3 length: 15; clone size: NA
CDR3 DNA: TGTGCCAGCAGCCCCCGGTCCCACGAGCAGTACTTC; CDR3 protein: CASSPRSHEQYF; V gene: TRBV11-2; D gene: NA; J gene: TRBJ2-7; CDR3 length: 12; clone size: NA
CDR3 DNA: TGCAGTGCTAGGGCATGGGGGTGGGCGGAGACCCAGTACTTC; CDR3 protein: CSARAWGWAETQYF; V gene: TRBV20-1; D gene: NA; J gene: TRBJ2-5; CDR3 length: 14; clone size: few
CDR3 DNA: TGTGCCAGCAGCTTCGATTTGAACACTGAAGCTTTCTTT; CDR3 protein: CASSFDLNTEAFF; V gene: TRBV7-9; D gene: NA; J gene: TRBJ1-1; CDR3 length: 13; clone size: NA
CDR3 DNA: TGTGCCAGCAGACAGACTCGGGACAGGGAACGCTACACCTTC; CDR3 protein: CASRQTRDRERYTF; V gene: TRBV6-1; D gene: TRBD1; J gene: TRBJ1-2; CDR3 length: 14; clone size: few
CDR3 DNA: TGTGCCAGCAGCTTACCTGAACAGGGTCGCTATGGCTACACCTTC; CDR3 protein: CASSLPEQGRYGYTF; V gene: TRBV7-2; D gene: NA; J gene: TRBJ1-2; CDR3 length: 15; clone size: NA
CDR3 DNA: TGTGCCACCAGTGACCAGGGGGGCCCCTACGAGCAGTACTTC; CDR3 protein: CATSDQGGPYEQYF; V gene: TRBV24-1; D gene: NA; J gene: TRBJ2-7; CDR3 length: 14; clone size: NA
CDR3 DNA: TGTGCCAGCAGCTTTGCGGGGAGTTGGGGAACCTACAATGAGCAGTTCTTC; CDR3 protein: CASSFAGSWGTYNEQFF; V gene: TRBV5-4; D gene: NA; J gene: TRBJ2-1; CDR3 length: 17; clone size: NA
CDR3 DNA: TGTGCCAGCAGCCCAACATACGGTCAGCCCCAGCATTTT; CDR3 protein: CASSPTYGQPQHF; V gene: TRBV7-2; D gene: NA; J gene: TRBJ1-5; CDR3 length: 13; clone size: NA
CDR3 DNA: TGCAGTGCTAGAAATCCCGAGCGGGTTACGCAGTATTTT; CDR3 protein: CSARNPERVTQYF; V gene: TRBV20-1; D gene: NA; J gene: TRBJ2-3; CDR3 length: 13; clone size: NA
CDR3 DNA: TGTGCCAGCAGCTTGGCCAAGGTCAGGAGCACTGGCGAGCAGTACTTC; CDR3 protein: CASSLAKVRSTGEQYF; V gene: TRBV5-4; D gene: NA; J gene: TRBJ2-7; CDR3 length: 16; clone size: NA
CDR3 DNA: TGCAGCGTTGCTGGCGGGACCGCCTACGAGCAGTACTTC; CDR3 protein: CSVAGGTAYEQYF; V gene: TRBV29-1; D gene: NA; J gene: TRBJ2-7; CDR3 length: 13; clone size: NA
CDR3 DNA: TGTGCCAGCAGCTGGGGGGGGACAGTGAGCTCCTACAATGAGCAGTTCTTC; CDR3 protein: CASSWGGTVSSYNEQFF; V gene: TRBV7-9; D gene: NA; J gene: TRBJ2-1; CDR3 length: 17; clone size: NA
CDR3 DNA: TGTGCCAGCAGCCTCTCAGGACAGGTTGATCAGCCCCAGCATTTT; CDR3 protein: CASSLSGQVDQPQHF; V gene: TRBV4-2; D gene: TRBD1; J gene: TRBJ1-5; CDR3 length: 15; clone size: NA
CDR3 DNA: TGTGCCAGCAGCGTAGGGGGACAAGAGAACACTGAAGCTTTCTTT; CDR3 protein: CASSVGGQENTEAFF; V gene: TRBV9; D gene: NA; J gene: TRBJ1-1; CDR3 length: 15; clone size: NA
CDR3 DNA: TGTGCCAGCAGTTTCCGCCCCGGGAATAGCAATCAGCCCCAGCATTTT; CDR3 protein: CASSFRPGNSNQPQHF; V gene: TRBV6-5; D gene: NA; J gene: TRBJ1-5; CDR3 length: 16; clone size: medium-sized
CDR3 DNA: TGTGCCAGCAGCTTGACAGGGGGTGATCTGCCCCAGCATTTT; CDR3 protein: CASSLTGGDLPQHF; V gene: TRBV7-2; D gene: TRBD1; J gene: TRBJ1-5; CDR3 length: 14; clone size: NA
CDR3 DNA: TGTGCCAGCAGTGAAATTTATGACAATGAGCAGTTCTTC; CDR3 protein: CASSEIYDNEQFF; V gene: TRBV6-1; D gene: NA; J gene: TRBJ2-1; CDR3 length: 13; clone size: NA
CDR3 DNA: TGTGCCAGCAGCTTGGACCAATCGGATACGCAGTATTTT; CDR3 protein: CASSLDQSDTQYF; V gene: TRBV7-3; D gene: NA; J gene: TRBJ2-3; CDR3 length: 13; clone size: NA
CDR3 DNA: TGTGCCAGCAGTGCTAACACTGGCACTGAAGCTTTCTTT; CDR3 protein: CASSANTGTEAFF; V gene: TRBV6-1; D gene: NA; J gene: TRBJ1-1; CDR3 length: 13; clone size: few
CDR3 DNA: TGTGCCAGCAGCTTAGTCTATGGGGGGGCCAACGTCCTGACTTTC; CDR3 protein: CASSLVYGGANVLTF; V gene: TRBV7-2; D gene: NA; J gene: TRBJ2-6; CDR3 length: 15; clone size: NA
CDR3 DNA: TGCAGTGCTAGAGTGTCCAACCAAGAGACCCAGTACTTC; CDR3 protein: CSARVSNQETQYF; V gene: TRBV20-1; D gene: NA; J gene: TRBJ2-5; CDR3 length: 13; clone size: few
CDR3 DNA: TGTGCCAGCAGCTTAGCGCGGCAGTGGGAGCAGTACTTC; CDR3 protein: CASSLARQWEQYF; V gene: TRBV7-2; D gene: NA; J gene: TRBJ2-7; CDR3 length: 13; clone size: large
CDR3 DNA: TGCAGTGCTAGCGGGGGGGTCCACTACGAGCAGTACTTC; CDR3 protein: CSASGGVHYEQYF; V gene: TRBV20-1; D gene: TRBD2; J gene: TRBJ2-7; CDR3 length: 13; clone size: NA
CDR3 DNA: TGTGCCAGCAGCCAAGAGTACCAACAGCCCCAGCATTTT; CDR3 protein: CASSQEYQQPQHF; V gene: TRBV4-2; D gene: NA; J gene: TRBJ1-5; CDR3 length: 13; clone size: NA
CDR3 DNA: TGTGCCAGCTTGGAGACACCTTGGGACACTGAAGCTTTCTTT; CDR3 protein: CASLETPWDTEAFF; V gene: TRBV7-2; D gene: NA; J gene: TRBJ1-1; CDR3 length: 14; clone size: NA
CDR3 DNA: TGCAGTGCAGCTCGGGGAGGAGATACTGAAGCTTTCTTT; CDR3 protein: CSAARGGDTEAFF; V gene: TRBV20-1; D gene: NA; J gene: TRBJ1-1; CDR3 length: 13; clone size: few